This TCR beta chain came from a study of cytomegalovirus exposure and HLA in healthy donors. Produced via immunoSEQ multiplex PCR; TCRdb's table is partial and in-frame only. The profile shows roughly 260,000 clones, around 87% of them singletons. Concerning this clone: An end of the junction does not agree with germline; a read error may underlie this.

This clonotype originated in a man younger than 35 in good health and CMV-seronegative. Source material: PBMCs.

The CDR3, as DNA: TGCGCCAGCAGCCAAGAAACTGGAGGGGCGCACCTGTTT. The encoded protein is CASSQETGGAHLF. The J gene is TRBJ1-1, the V gene TRBV4-3; TRBD1 is a possible D gene (5 bases). The CDR3 spans 13 residues. CDR1 is LGHNA, CDR2 YSLEER, per germline.